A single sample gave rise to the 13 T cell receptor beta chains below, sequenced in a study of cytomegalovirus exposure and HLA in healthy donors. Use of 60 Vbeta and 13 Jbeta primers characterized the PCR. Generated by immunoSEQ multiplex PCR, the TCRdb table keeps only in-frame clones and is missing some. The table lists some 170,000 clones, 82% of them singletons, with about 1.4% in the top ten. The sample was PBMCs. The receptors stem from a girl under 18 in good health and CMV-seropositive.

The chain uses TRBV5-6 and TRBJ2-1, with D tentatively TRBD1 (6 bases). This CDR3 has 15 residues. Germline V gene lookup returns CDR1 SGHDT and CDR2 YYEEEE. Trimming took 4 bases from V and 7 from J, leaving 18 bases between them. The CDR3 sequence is CASSQRQALGNEQFF. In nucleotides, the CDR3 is TGTGCCAGCAGCCAACGACAGGCCCTAGGGAATGAGCAGTTCTTC.

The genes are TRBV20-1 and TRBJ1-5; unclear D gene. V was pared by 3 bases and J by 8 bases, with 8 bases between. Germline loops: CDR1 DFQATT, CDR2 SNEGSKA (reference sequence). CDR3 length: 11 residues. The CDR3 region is CSARKLEPQHF. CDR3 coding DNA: TGCAGTGCTAGGAAGCTGGAGCCCCAGCATTTT.

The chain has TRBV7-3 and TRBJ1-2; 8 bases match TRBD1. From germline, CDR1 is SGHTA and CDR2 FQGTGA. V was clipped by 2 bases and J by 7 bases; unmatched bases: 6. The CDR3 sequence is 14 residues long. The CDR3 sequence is CASSLDAGGGGYTF. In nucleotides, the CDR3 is TGTGCCAGCAGCTTAGACGCAGGGGGCGGTGGCTACACCTTC.

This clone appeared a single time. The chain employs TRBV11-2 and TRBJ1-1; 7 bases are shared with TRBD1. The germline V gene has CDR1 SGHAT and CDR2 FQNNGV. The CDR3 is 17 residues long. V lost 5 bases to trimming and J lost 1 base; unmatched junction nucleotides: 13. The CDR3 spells CASSQWEGPGGNTEAFF. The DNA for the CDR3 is TGTGCCAGCAGCCAATGGGAAGGGCCAGGGGGGAACACTGAAGCTTTCTTT. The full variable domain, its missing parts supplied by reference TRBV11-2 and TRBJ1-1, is EAGVAQSPRYKIIEKRQSVAFWCNPISGHATLYWYQQILGQGPKLLIQFQNNGVVDDSQLPKDRFSAERLKGVDSTLKIQPAKLEDSAVYLCASSQWEGPGGNTEAFFGQGTRLTVV.

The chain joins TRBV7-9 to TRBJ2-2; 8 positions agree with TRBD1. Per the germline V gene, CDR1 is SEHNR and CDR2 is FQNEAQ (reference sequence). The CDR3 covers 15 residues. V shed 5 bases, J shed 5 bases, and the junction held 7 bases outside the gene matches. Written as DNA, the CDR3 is TGTGCCAGCAGCGCTAAAGACAGGGGAACCGGGGAGCTGTTTTTT. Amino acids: CASSAKDRGTGELFF.

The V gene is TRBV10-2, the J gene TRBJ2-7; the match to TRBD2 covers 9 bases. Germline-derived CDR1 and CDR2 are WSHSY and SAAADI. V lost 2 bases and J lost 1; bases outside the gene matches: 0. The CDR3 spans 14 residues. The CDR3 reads CASSETSGSYEQYF. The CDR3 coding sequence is TGCGCCAGCAGTGAGACTAGCGGGTCCTACGAGCAGTACTTC.

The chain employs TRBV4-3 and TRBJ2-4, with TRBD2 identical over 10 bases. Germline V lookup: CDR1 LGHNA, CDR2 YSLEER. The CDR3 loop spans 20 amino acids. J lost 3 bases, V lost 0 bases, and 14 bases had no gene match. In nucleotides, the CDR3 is TGCGCCAGCAGCCAAGATTTGGCTAGCGGGGGCCCGGGGGGCAAAAACATTCAGTACTTC. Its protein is CASSQDLASGGPGGKNIQYF.

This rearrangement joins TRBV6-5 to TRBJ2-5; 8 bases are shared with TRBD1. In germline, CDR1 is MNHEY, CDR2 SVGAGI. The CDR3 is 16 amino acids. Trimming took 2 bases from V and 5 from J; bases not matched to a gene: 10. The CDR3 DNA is TGTGCCAGCAGTTACGAAGGGCAGGGGGCATGGGAGACCCAGTACTTC. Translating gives CASSYEGQGAWETQYF.

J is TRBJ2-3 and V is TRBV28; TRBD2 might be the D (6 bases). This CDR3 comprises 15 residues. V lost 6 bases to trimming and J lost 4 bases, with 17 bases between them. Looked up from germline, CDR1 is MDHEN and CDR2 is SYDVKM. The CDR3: CASSPNRGTPDTQYF. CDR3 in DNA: TGTGCCAGCAGCCCGAACCGGGGGACTCCAGATACGCAGTATTTT.

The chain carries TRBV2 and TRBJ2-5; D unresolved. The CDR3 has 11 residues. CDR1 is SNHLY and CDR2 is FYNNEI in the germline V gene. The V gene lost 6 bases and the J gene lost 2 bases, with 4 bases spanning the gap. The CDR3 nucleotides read TGTGCCAGCAGCGTACAAGAGACCCAGTACTTC. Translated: CASSVQETQYF.

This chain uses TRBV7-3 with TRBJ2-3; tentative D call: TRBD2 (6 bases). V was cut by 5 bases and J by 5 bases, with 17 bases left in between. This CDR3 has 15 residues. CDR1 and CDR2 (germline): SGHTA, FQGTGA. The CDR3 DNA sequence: TGTGCCAGCAGCCCAGGGAGGCAGGGAGTAGATACGCAGTATTTT. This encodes CASSPGRQGVDTQYF.

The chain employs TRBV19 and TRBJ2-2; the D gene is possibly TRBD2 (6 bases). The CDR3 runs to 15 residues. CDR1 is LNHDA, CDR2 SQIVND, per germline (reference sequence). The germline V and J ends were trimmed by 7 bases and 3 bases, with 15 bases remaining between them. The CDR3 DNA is TGTGCCAGTACCCCCTTGGGCGGGGACACCGGGGAGCTGTTTTTT. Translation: CASTPLGGDTGELFF.

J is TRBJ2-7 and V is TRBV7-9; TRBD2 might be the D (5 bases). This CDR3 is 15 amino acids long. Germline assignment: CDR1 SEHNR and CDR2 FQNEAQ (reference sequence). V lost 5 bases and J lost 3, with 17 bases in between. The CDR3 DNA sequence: TGTGCCAGCAGCACTCTTCGCGAGGGCCTCTACGAGCAGTACTTC. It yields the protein CASSTLREGLYEQYF.